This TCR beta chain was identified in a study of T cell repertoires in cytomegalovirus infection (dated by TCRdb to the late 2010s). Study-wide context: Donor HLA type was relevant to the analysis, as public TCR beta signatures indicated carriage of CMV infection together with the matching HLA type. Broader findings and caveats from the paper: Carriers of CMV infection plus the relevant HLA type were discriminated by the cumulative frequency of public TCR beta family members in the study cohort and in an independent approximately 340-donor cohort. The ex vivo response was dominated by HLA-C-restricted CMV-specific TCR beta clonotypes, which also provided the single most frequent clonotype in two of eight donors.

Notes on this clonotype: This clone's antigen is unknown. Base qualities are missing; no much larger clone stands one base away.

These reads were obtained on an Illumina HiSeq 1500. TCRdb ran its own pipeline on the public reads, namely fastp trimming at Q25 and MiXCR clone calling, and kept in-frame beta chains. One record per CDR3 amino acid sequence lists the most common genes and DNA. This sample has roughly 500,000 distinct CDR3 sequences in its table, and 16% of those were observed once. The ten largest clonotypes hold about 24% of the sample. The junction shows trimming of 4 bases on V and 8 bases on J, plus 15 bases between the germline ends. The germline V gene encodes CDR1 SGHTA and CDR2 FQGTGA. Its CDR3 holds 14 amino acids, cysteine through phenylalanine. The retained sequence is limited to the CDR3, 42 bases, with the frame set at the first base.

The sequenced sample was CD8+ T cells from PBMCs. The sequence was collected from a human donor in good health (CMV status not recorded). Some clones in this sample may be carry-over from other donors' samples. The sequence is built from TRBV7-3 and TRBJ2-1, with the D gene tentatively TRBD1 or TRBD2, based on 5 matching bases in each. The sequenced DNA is TGTGCCAGCAGCTCCGGGACGGAAAGCGATGAGCAGTTCTTC. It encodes CASSSGTESDEQFF.